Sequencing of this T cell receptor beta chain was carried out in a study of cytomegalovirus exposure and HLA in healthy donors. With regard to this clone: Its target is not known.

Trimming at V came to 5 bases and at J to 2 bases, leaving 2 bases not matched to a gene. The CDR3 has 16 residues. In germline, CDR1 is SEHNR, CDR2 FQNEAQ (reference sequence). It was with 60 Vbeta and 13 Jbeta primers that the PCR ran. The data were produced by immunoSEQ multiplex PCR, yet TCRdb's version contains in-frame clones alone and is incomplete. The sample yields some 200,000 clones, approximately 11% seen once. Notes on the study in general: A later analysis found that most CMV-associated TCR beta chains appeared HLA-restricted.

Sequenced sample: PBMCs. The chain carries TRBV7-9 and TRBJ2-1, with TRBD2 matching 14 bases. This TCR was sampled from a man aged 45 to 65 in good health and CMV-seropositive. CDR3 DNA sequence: TGTGCCAGCAGCCGACTAGCGGGGGGGACCTACAATGAGCAGTTCTTC. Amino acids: CASSRLAGGTYNEQFF.